Sequencing of this T cell receptor (beta chain) was carried out in a study of human T cells and chemical hapten exposure (dated by TCRdb to the early 2020s). For the wider study: For sensitization, 2% DPC in acetone was applied to a 2 cm by 2 cm area of upper inner arm skin. Patients additionally received weekly therapeutic DPC doses to the scalp throughout the roughly 25-week study period. Patch tests used Finn chambers with 0.01% DPC on the upper back, scored after 6 days by International Contact Dermatitis Research Group standards. Most of the patients in the cohort were female, and the cohort covered alopecia areata with under or over 50% scalp involvement, alopecia totalis and alopecia universalis. Libraries were pooled for sequencing, and variation in per-sample TCR yields was attributed mainly to small differences in library volumes within the pool. The study tracked peripheral blood TCR repertoire changes in vivo during primary and secondary sensitization to the hapten diphenylcyclopropenone (DPC) in alopecia patients. Patient blood was sampled pre-sensitization (week 0) and at 2, 6 and about 24 weeks after DPC sensitization. Under 30 alopecia patients gave blood for TCR sequencing at one to four time points (pre-sensitization, 2, 6 and 24 weeks). Overall study outcomes, separate from this receptor: After repeated subsampling, the strength of the expansion versus patch-test correlation and the threshold at which it became significant changed. Compared with pre-sensitization or healthy control sets, expanded TCRs formed significantly more large CDR3 similarity clusters, which is consistent with antigen-driven responses. The number of TCRs above 1 in 1000 frequency did not change with DPC sensitization; there was no evidence of global repertoire structure alterations. All patients had alopecia, a presumed autoimmune disease, so their immune response might differ from that of healthy individuals. A positive correlation was found between the number of PT1 expanded TCRs and patch test score, with significance reached at thresholds 8, 16 and 32 but not 4.

On this clonotype: No cognate antigen has been identified for it. This may be a read error: a much more frequent sequence differs by one nucleotide.

The sample's time point, from its label and the paper: pre-sensitization, week 0. Interpreted using the paper, the treatment or condition label stands for: therapeutic diphenylcyclopropenone sensitization with weekly scalp DPC. Blood at each patch-test visit was drawn before the patch test was applied. Eligible patients were aged 18 to 70, diagnosed with alopecia, deemed suitable for DPC therapy, and excluded if pregnant. Total RNA was extracted from unfractionated whole blood that had been collected in Tempus Blood RNA tubes. Between the V and J ends, shortened by 5 bases and 0 bases respectively, the junction contains 7 bases. Per the germline V gene (reference sequence), MNHNY is the CDR1 and SVGAGI is the CDR2. The CDR3 sequence holds 13 residues, the cysteine and phenylalanine included. Left in the record is the CDR3 DNA by itself, 39 bases read in frame from the first base. Libraries were prepared through RACE. Sequenced on a NextSeq 500. Library preparation attached unique molecular identifiers to individual cDNA molecules for quantitative, reproducible TCR counting. From each blood RNA sample, both TCR alpha and TCR beta chains were sequenced. The study's own analysis went as follows. Samples had a median of roughly 98,000 TCRs, with a range from about 23,224 to 750,000. V, J and CDR3 annotation of the TCR reads was carried out using the Decombinator software suite. Every sample was subsampled to the same number of TCRs (28,000) for the PS versus PT1 abundance plots. TCRs were defined as expanded if absent before sensitization and observed at least eight times at the 2-week time point. In-frame beta chains were kept once TCRdb had trimmed the public reads at Q25 with fastp and called clones with MiXCR. CDR3 protein duplicates are merged, each entry listing the most common genes and DNA. It is TCRdb's table, rather than the study itself, that gives the V and J calls and clone size. This sample holds tens of thousands of distinct CDR3 sequences; 13% to 15% were observed only once. Of the sample, around 4.2% falls within the top ten clones.

This TCR was recovered from a woman between 50 and 59 years old with alopecia areata. Some clones in this sample may be carry-over from other donors' samples. The chain is made from TRBV6-6 and TRBJ1-1; the D gene remains uncertain. The sequencing used whole blood, collected in connection with sensitization to the hapten diphenylcyclopropenone (DPC). Here the CDR3 is given as CASSMAMNTEAFF. The DNA sequence is as follows: TGTGCCAGCAGTATGGCAATGAACACTGAAGCTTTCTTT.